Listed below are T cell receptor beta chains from one sample, sequenced in a study of graft-versus-host responses after intestinal transplantation. For these receptors, no antigen is known. TCRdb's copy holds only in-frame clones and misses some; the assay was immunoSEQ multiplex PCR. The sample carries about 120,000 clones, around 96% recorded once. The sample here was unstimulated CD8+ T cells sorted from spleen or lymph node cells, taken before intestinal transplant. All receptors derive from a human donor who received an intestinal transplant. The CDR3 runs from the conserved cysteine through the conserved F or W. The order of the fields is J gene, V gene, clone size, D gene, CDR3 DNA, CDR3 protein. A D gene is named only where the DNA matches it firmly. Where a row states a size, it is once, few, many or the class of an expanded clone; other rows omit it.

j_gene: TRBJ2-2
v_gene: TRBV18
abundance: .
d_gene: .
CDR3nt: TGTGCCAGCTCACCGTCACTTAATGGATCCGGGGAGCTGTTTTTT
CDR3aa: CASSPSLNGSGELFF

j_gene: TRBJ2-5
v_gene: TRBV5-1
abundance: .
d_gene: .
CDR3nt: TGCGCCAGCAGCTGGCAGAGAGAAGAGACCCAGTACTTC
CDR3aa: CASSWQREETQYF

j_gene: TRBJ2-4
v_gene: TRBV20-1
abundance: .
d_gene: .
CDR3nt: TGCAGTGCTAAGGACATTCAGTACTTC
CDR3aa: CSAKDIQYF

j_gene: TRBJ1-2
v_gene: TRBV19
abundance: .
d_gene: .
CDR3nt: TGTGCCAGTAGTAGTTGGCGAGATGGGGGCTACACCTTC
CDR3aa: CASSSWRDGGYTF

j_gene: TRBJ2-1
v_gene: TRBV7-9
abundance: .
d_gene: TRBD2
CDR3nt: TGTGCCAGCAGCTTAGGAGGCGGGAGGGCCGATAATGAGCAGTTCTTC
CDR3aa: CASSLGGGRADNEQFF

j_gene: TRBJ1-4
v_gene: TRBV4-3
abundance: few
d_gene: TRBD1
CDR3nt: TGCGCCAGCAGCACCGGGACAGGGGCCGAAAAACTGTTTTTT
CDR3aa: CASSTGTGAEKLFF

j_gene: TRBJ1-3
v_gene: TRBV13
abundance: .
d_gene: .
CDR3nt: TGTGCCAGCAGCTACAGGGGAAACACCATATATTTT
CDR3aa: CASSYRGNTIYF

j_gene: TRBJ2-7
v_gene: TRBV4-3
abundance: .
d_gene: .
CDR3nt: TGCGCCAGCAGCGCAGGACAGTCAAAGGGTTACGAGCAGTACTTC
CDR3aa: CASSAGQSKGYEQYF

j_gene: TRBJ2-3
v_gene: TRBV11-3
abundance: .
d_gene: TRBD2
CDR3nt: TGTGCCAGCAGCTTGGCTAGCGGGAGGCCAGATACGCAGTATTTT
CDR3aa: CASSLASGRPDTQYF

j_gene: TRBJ2-6
v_gene: TRBV14
abundance: once
d_gene: .
CDR3nt: TGTGCCAGCAGCCAAGACACCGCCGTTTTCTCTGGGGCCAACGTCCTGACTTTC
CDR3aa: CASSQDTAVFSGANVLTF

j_gene: TRBJ2-7
v_gene: TRBV29-1
abundance: .
d_gene: TRBD1
CDR3nt: TGCAGCGTTGCCGTGACAGGGATATTCTACGAGCAGTACTTC
CDR3aa: CSVAVTGIFYEQYF

j_gene: TRBJ1-1
v_gene: TRBV27
abundance: .
d_gene: .
CDR3nt: TGTGCCAGCAGTGATTACACTGAAGCTTTCTTT
CDR3aa: CASSDYTEAFF

j_gene: TRBJ2-7
v_gene: TRBV21-1
abundance: .
d_gene: .
CDR3nt: TGTGCCAGCAGCAAAGACACCTACGAGCAGTACTTC
CDR3aa: CASSKDTYEQYF

j_gene: TRBJ2-1
v_gene: TRBV5-6
abundance: .
d_gene: .
CDR3nt: TGTGCCAGCAGCTTGGCGAGCTCCTACAATGAGCAGTTCTTC
CDR3aa: CASSLASSYNEQFF

j_gene: TRBJ1-1
v_gene: TRBV29-1
abundance: .
d_gene: TRBD1
CDR3nt: TGCAGCGTGGGCCCGGGGACAGCGAACACTGAAGCTTTCTTT
CDR3aa: CSVGPGTANTEAFF

j_gene: TRBJ2-1
v_gene: TRBV18
abundance: .
d_gene: TRBD2
CDR3nt: TGTGCCAGCTCACCACGATGGTGGAGAACTAGCGGGAGGGCCGTAGATGAGCAGTTCTTC
CDR3aa: CASSPRWWRTSGRAVDEQFF

j_gene: TRBJ2-6
v_gene: TRBV7-3
abundance: .
d_gene: .
CDR3nt: TGTGCCAGCAGCTTAATGGGCGGGATCAGCTCTGGGGCCAACGTCCTGACTTTC
CDR3aa: CASSLMGGISSGANVLTF

j_gene: TRBJ2-7
v_gene: TRBV11-2
abundance: once
d_gene: .
CDR3nt: TGTGCCAGCAGCTTCACTGCAGGGAATTACGAGCAGTACTTC
CDR3aa: CASSFTAGNYEQYF

j_gene: TRBJ2-2
v_gene: TRBV7-3
abundance: .
d_gene: TRBD2
CDR3nt: TGTGCCAGCAGCTTAACCGGGACTAGCGGCACCGGGGAGCTGTTTTTT
CDR3aa: CASSLTGTSGTGELFF

j_gene: TRBJ2-7
v_gene: TRBV4-2
abundance: .
d_gene: TRBD1
CDR3nt: TGTGCCAGCAGCCCCCGGGACAGGGCCTACGAGCAGTACTTC
CDR3aa: CASSPRDRAYEQYF

j_gene: TRBJ2-3
v_gene: TRBV4-3
abundance: .
d_gene: .
CDR3nt: TGCGCCAGCAGCCAAGAGACTGCGACAGATACGCAGTATTTT
CDR3aa: CASSQETATDTQYF

j_gene: TRBJ2-7
v_gene: TRBV5-5
abundance: .
d_gene: .
CDR3nt: TGTGCCAGCAGCTTGGAACGGGGTACCTACGAGCAGTACTTC
CDR3aa: CASSLERGTYEQYF

j_gene: TRBJ1-1
v_gene: TRBV12-5
abundance: .
d_gene: TRBD1
CDR3nt: TGTGCTAGTGGTGACCGAACAGGGGTGGCAGCTTTCTTT
CDR3aa: CASGDRTGVAAFF

j_gene: TRBJ2-2
v_gene: TRBV4-3
abundance: .
d_gene: .
CDR3nt: TGCGCCAGCAGCCAAGATTTGTCGGGAGTGGGCGGGGAGCTGTTTTTT
CDR3aa: CASSQDLSGVGGELFF

j_gene: TRBJ1-2
v_gene: TRBV11-2
abundance: .
d_gene: .
CDR3nt: TGTGCCAGCAGCTTAGGTACAGGACCCTATGGCTACACCTTC
CDR3aa: CASSLGTGPYGYTF

j_gene: TRBJ1-1
v_gene: TRBV7-9
abundance: .
d_gene: .
CDR3nt: TGTGCCAGCAGCTTGGGAGGACGATCAGAGGACACTGAAGCTTTCTTT
CDR3aa: CASSLGGRSEDTEAFF

j_gene: TRBJ1-5
v_gene: TRBV7-2
abundance: .
d_gene: .
CDR3nt: TGTGCCAGCAGCCAAGGGCAGGGCCATCATCAGCCCCAGCATTTT
CDR3aa: CASSQGQGHHQPQHF

j_gene: TRBJ2-5
v_gene: TRBV5-4
abundance: once
d_gene: .
CDR3nt: TGTGCCAGCAGCCCGGGAGACAGGATGAGAGAGACCCAGTACTTC
CDR3aa: CASSPGDRMRETQYF

j_gene: TRBJ1-1
v_gene: TRBV7-9
abundance: .
d_gene: .
CDR3nt: TGTGCCAGCAGCTTAGATCATGAAGCTTTCTTT
CDR3aa: CASSLDHEAFF

j_gene: TRBJ2-7
v_gene: TRBV28
abundance: once
d_gene: TRBD1
CDR3nt: TGTGCCAGCCGAACAGGGGCTATGGCCTACGAGCAGTACTTC
CDR3aa: CASRTGAMAYEQYF

j_gene: TRBJ2-1
v_gene: TRBV12-5
abundance: .
d_gene: TRBD1
CDR3nt: TGTGCTAGTGGTTTGATCGGACAGGGGTCGGGGAATGAGCAGTTCTTC
CDR3aa: CASGLIGQGSGNEQFF